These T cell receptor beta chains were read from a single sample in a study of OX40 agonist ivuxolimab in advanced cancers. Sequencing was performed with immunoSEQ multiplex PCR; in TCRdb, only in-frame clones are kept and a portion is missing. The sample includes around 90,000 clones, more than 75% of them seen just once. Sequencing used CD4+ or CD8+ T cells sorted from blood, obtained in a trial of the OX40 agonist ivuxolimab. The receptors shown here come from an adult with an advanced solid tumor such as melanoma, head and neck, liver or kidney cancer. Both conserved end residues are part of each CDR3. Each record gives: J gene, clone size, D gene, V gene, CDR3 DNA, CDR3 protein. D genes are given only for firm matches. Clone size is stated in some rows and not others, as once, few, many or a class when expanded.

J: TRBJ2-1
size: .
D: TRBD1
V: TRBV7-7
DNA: TGTGCTAGCAGCTTAGGGGGCCCGTACAATGAGCAGTTCTTC
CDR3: CASSLGGPYNEQFF

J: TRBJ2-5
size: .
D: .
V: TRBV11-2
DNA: TGTGCCAGCAGCTTAGATGGGGCCAGGGGAAGAGTCGAGACCCAGTACTTC
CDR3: CASSLDGARGRVETQYF

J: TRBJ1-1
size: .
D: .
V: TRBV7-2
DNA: TGTGCCAGCAGCCAAGGACCGAACACTGAAGCTTTCTTT
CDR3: CASSQGPNTEAFF

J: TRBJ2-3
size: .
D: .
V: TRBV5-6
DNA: TGTGCCAGCAGCCTAGCCACAGATACGCAGTATTTT
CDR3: CASSLATDTQYF

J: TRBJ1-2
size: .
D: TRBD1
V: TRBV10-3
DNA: TGTGCCATTTCAACAGGGGCCCCTGGTGGCTACACCTTC
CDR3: CAISTGAPGGYTF

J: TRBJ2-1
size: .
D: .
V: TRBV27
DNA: TGTGCCAGCAGTTTTGGGTGGTCTCAATATAATGAGCAGTTCTTC
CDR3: CASSFGWSQYNEQFF

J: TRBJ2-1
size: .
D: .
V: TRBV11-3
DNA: TGTGCCAGCAGCCGAGAGGGGTGGAGGGTAAATGAGCAGTTCTTC
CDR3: CASSREGWRVNEQFF

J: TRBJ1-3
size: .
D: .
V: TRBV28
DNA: TGTGCCAGCGGTTTAGGGGGACGAGCTGGAAACACCATATATTTT
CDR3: CASGLGGRAGNTIYF

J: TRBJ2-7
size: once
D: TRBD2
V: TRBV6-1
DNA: TGTGCCACCGCGGGACTAGCTACCTACGAGCAGTACTTC
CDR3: CATAGLATYEQYF

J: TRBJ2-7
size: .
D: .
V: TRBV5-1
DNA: TGCGCCAGCAGCTTGGAGCCAGGGTTCGACGAGCAGTACTTC
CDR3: CASSLEPGFDEQYF

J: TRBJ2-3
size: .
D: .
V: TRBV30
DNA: TGTGCCTGGAGTACGGATACGCAGTATTTT
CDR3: CAWSTDTQYF

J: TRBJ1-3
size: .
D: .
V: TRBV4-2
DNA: TGTGCCAGCAGCCAAGACCGGTCAGGCTCTGGAAACACCATATATTTT
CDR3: CASSQDRSGSGNTIYF

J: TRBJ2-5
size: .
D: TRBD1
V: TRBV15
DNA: TGTGCCACCAGCAGAGCCCAGGGGGCGCGTAGAGAGACCCAGTACTTC
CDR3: CATSRAQGARRETQYF

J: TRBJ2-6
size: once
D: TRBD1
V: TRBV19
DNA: TGTGCCAGTAGTATGGGGACAGGGCCCGGGGCCAACGTCCTGACTTTC
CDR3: CASSMGTGPGANVLTF

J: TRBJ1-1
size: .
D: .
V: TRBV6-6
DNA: TGTGCCAGCAGTTACGGGGGAACTGAAGCTTTCTTT
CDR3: CASSYGGTEAFF

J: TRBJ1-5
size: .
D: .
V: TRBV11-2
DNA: TGTGCCAGCAGCGGGGATCGGGACCAGCCCCAGCATTTT
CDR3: CASSGDRDQPQHF

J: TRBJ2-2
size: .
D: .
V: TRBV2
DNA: TGTGCCAGCAAGAGACTCCTTAACACCGGGGAGCTGTTTTTT
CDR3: CASKRLLNTGELFF

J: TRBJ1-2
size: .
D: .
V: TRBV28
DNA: TGTGCCAGCAGTTGGACCGGGACAAAGCGTAGAGGCTACACCTTC
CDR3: CASSWTGTKRRGYTF

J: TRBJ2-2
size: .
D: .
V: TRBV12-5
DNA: TGTGCTAGTGGTTTAGAAGTCGGGGAGCTGTTTTTT
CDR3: CASGLEVGELFF

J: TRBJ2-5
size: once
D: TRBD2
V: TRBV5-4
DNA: TGTGCCAGCAGCTTGGGGGGGACTAGCGGGATAGAGACCCAGTACTTC
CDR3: CASSLGGTSGIETQYF

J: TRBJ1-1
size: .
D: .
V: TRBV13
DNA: TGTGCCAGCAGCTTAGCGAACACTGAAGCTTTCTTT
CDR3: CASSLANTEAFF

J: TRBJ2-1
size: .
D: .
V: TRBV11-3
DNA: TGTGCCAGCAGCTTATTGGTGTGGGATGAGCAGTTCTTC
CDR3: CASSLLVWDEQFF

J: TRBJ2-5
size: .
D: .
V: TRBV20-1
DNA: TGCAGTGCCAGCGGGCAAGAGACCCAGTACTTC
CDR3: CSASGQETQYF

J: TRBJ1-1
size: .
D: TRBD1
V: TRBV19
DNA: TGTGCCAGTAGTAACAGGGGTTCCAACACTGAAGCTTTCTTT
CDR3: CASSNRGSNTEAFF

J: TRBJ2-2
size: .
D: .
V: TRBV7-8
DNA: TGTGCCAGCAGCTTAGCCCTCGGAACTCCTCCTTACGGGGAGCTGTTTTTT
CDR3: CASSLALGTPPYGELFF

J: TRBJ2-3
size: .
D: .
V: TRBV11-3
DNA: TGTGCCAGCAGCTTAGATAACCCTGGGGATACGCAGTATTTT
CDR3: CASSLDNPGDTQYF

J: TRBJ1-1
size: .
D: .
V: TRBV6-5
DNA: TGTGCCAGCAGTTACCTGGGGCTTGACACTGAAGCTTTCTTT
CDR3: CASSYLGLDTEAFF

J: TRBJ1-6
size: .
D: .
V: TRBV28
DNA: TGTGCCAGCACCGCCCCCAGGAGTAATTCACCCCTCCACTTT
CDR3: CASTAPRSNSPLHF

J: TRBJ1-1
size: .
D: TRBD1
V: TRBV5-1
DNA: TGCGCCAGCAGCTACGGACAGGGTGAAGCTTTCTTT
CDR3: CASSYGQGEAFF

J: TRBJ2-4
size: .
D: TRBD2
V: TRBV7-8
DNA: TGTGCCAGCAGCACGGGACTAGCAAACATTCAGTACTTC
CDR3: CASSTGLANIQYF

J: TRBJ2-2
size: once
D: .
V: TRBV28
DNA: TGTGCCAGCACCCTCAGCCAAAAAACCGGGGAGCTGTTTTTT
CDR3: CASTLSQKTGELFF

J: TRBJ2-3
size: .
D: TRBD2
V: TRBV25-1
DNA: TGTGCCAGCAGGGAAAGCGGGAGAAGCACAGATACGCAGTATTTT
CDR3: CASRESGRSTDTQYF

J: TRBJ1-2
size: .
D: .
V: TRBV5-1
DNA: TGCGCCAGCAGCTTGGAGGGTTGGGGAGATGGCTACACCTTC
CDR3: CASSLEGWGDGYTF

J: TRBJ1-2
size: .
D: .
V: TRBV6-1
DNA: TGTGCCAGCAGTGGGAGTGGCTATGGCTACACCTTC
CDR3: CASSGSGYGYTF

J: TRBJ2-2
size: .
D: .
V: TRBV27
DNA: TGTGCCAGCAACAAGGGCGACACCGGGGAGCTGTTTTTT
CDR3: CASNKGDTGELFF

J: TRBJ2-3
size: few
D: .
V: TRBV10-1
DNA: TGCGCCAGCAGCTCTAGCACAGATACGCAGTATTTT
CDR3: CASSSSTDTQYF

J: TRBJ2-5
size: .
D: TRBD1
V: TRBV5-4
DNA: TGTGCCAGCAGCTTGGGGGACAGGGGGCTTGAGACCCAGTACTTC
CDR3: CASSLGDRGLETQYF

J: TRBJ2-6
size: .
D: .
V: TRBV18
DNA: TGTGCCAGCTCACCACTATTGCGCTCTGGGGCCAACGTCCTGACTTTC
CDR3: CASSPLLRSGANVLTF

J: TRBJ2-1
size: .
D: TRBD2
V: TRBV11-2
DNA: TGTGCCAGCAGCTCGTCTAGCGGGAGTCGTGGGGGGCTGAATGAGCAGTTCTTC
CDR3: CASSSSSGSRGGLNEQFF

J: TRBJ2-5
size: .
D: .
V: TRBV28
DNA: TGTGCCAGCAGTTTTGCGTACAACCAAGAGACCCAGTACTTC
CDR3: CASSFAYNQETQYF

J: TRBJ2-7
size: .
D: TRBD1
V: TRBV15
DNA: TGTGCCACCAGCAGAGGGGGGACAGGGGGCTACGAGCAGTACTTC
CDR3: CATSRGGTGGYEQYF